This T cell receptor beta chain was profiled in a study of blood T cell repertoires in COVID-19. V was pared by 4 bases and J by 10 bases, with 26 bases between. The CDR3 runs 17 residues. CDR1 and CDR2 (germline): KGHSH, LQKENI. This clone was seen only once. Clones were read by immunoSEQ multiplex PCR, and TCRdb kept only the in-frame ones, dropping some. The table shows 250,000 to 300,000 clones, with 75% to 90% occurring only once. What was sequenced was PBMCs or T cells enriched from blood (not recorded which). This clonotype was obtained from a woman in her thirties or forties who had recovered from COVID-19. The chain uses TRBV18 and TRBJ2-1; TRBD1 might be the D (7 bases). The DNA for the CDR3 is TGTGCCAGCTCACGACAGGGACTCCTTCGAGAAACAAGGGAGCAGTTCTTC. This encodes CASSRQGLLRETREQFF.